These T cell receptor beta chains were read from a single sample in a study of T cell responses to AZD1222 COVID-19 vaccine. Clones were read by immunoSEQ multiplex PCR, and TCRdb kept only the in-frame ones, dropping some. Counted here are fewer than 150,000 clones, 87% occurring once; the ten biggest clones make up just under 10%. The material was peripheral blood, obtained on day 0 of AZD1222 vaccination. The receptors here all came from an adult in good health. Each CDR3 is given with its conserved first and last residue. D genes are given only for firm matches. Expanded clones are given a class, and other clones once, few, many or no size at all.

CASSLRQGAPNEKLFF TGTGCCAGCAGCTTAAGACAGGGAGCCCCTAATGAAAAACTGTTTTTT NA TRBD1 TRBJ1-4 TRBV7-2
CASAWGGFSYEQYF TGTGCCAGCGCCTGGGGGGGATTCTCCTACGAGCAGTACTTC few TRBD2 TRBJ2-7 TRBV2
CASSRDSPVANPSGNTIYF TGTGCCAGCAGCCGGGATTCGCCAGTTGCTAACCCCTCTGGAAACACCATATATTTT few NA TRBJ1-3 TRBV9
CASSLTTGGRSYNEQFF TGTGCCAGCAGCTTAACCACGGGGGGACGCTCCTACAATGAGCAGTTCTTC NA TRBD2 TRBJ2-1 TRBV7-3
CASRRTGGNTIYF TGTGCCAGCAGAAGGACAGGTGGAAACACCATATATTTT NA TRBD1 TRBJ1-3 TRBV6-5
CASSYSAEPYEQYF TGTGCCAGCAGTTACTCTGCAGAGCCCTACGAGCAGTACTTC NA NA TRBJ2-7 TRBV6-6
CASRPRGRREGDNEKLFF TGCGCCAGCAGACCCAGGGGCAGAAGGGAGGGGGATAATGAAAAACTGTTTTTT NA NA TRBJ1-4 TRBV4-1
CASSRSSYNEQFF TGCGCCAGCTCGAGAAGCTCCTACAATGAGCAGTTCTTC NA NA TRBJ2-1 TRBV23-1
CASRPRDGTTPYEQYF TGTGCCAGCCGCCCCCGAGACGGGACTACCCCCTACGAGCAGTACTTC NA TRBD2 TRBJ2-7 TRBV5-4
CSARGGGEAFF TGCAGTGCTAGGGGAGGCGGTGAAGCTTTCTTT NA NA TRBJ1-1 TRBV20-1
CATGFGDDTIYF TGTGCCACTGGTTTTGGGGACGACACCATATATTTT NA NA TRBJ1-3 TRBV7-9
CASSLSPATNYGYTF TGTGCCAGCAGCTTAAGTCCAGCTACTAACTATGGCTACACCTTC NA NA TRBJ1-2 TRBV7-6
CASSPMAGEGYEQYF TGTGCCAGCTCACCGATGGCGGGGGAGGGCTACGAGCAGTACTTC NA TRBD2 TRBJ2-7 TRBV18
CASSQNGAEETQYF TGTGCCAGCAGCCAAAATGGGGCGGAAGAGACCCAGTACTTC NA NA TRBJ2-5 TRBV3-1/TRBV3-2
CASRPVGGAKETQYF TGTGCCAGCAGGCCAGTGGGGGGGGCCAAAGAGACCCAGTACTTC NA NA TRBJ2-5 TRBV6-5
CASGELAGDEQYF TGTGCCAGCGGGGAGCTAGCGGGAGACGAGCAGTACTTC NA TRBD2 TRBJ2-7 TRBV6-5
CASSISGEGYYEQYF TGTGCCAGCAGTATTTCGGGGGAGGGATATTACGAGCAGTACTTC NA TRBD2 TRBJ2-7 TRBV27
CASSLRQNYGYTF TGTGCCAGCAGCCTCAGACAGAACTATGGCTACACCTTC NA NA TRBJ1-2 TRBV6-6
CASSLGAAVQETQYF TGCGCCAGCAGCTTGGGAGCGGCCGTACAAGAGACCCAGTACTTC NA NA TRBJ2-5 TRBV5-1
CASNRQGTGEQFF TGTGCCAGCAACAGACAGGGGACGGGAGAGCAGTTCTTC NA TRBD1 TRBJ2-1 TRBV7-2
CASSLVPGQFYEQYF TGTGCCAGCAGCTTGGTCCCGGGACAGTTCTACGAGCAGTACTTC NA TRBD1 TRBJ2-7 TRBV5-5
CASSQEGGRTEQYF TGCGCCAGCAGCCAAGAGGGCGGGAGAACCGAGCAGTACTTC NA TRBD2 TRBJ2-7 TRBV4-3
CASSFLRMNTEAFF TGTGCCAGCAGCTTTTTACGGATGAACACTGAAGCTTTCTTT NA NA TRBJ1-1 TRBV11-2
CASSPTAGEDREQYF TGTGCCAGCAGCCCCACAGCAGGGGAGGACAGGGAGCAGTACTTC few NA TRBJ2-7 TRBV9
CASSLAAGQGPNYGYTF TGTGCCAGCAGCTTGGCCGCGGGACAGGGTCCTAACTATGGCTACACCTTC NA TRBD1 TRBJ1-2 TRBV5-4
CASTPSGTYEQYF TGTGCCAGCACCCCTAGCGGGACGTACGAGCAGTACTTC NA TRBD2 TRBJ2-7 TRBV28
CASSLPTSGAYEQYF TGCGCCAGCAGCCTTCCCACTAGCGGAGCCTACGAGCAGTACTTC once TRBD2 TRBJ2-7 TRBV4-1
CATSRDRTGGSEQYF TGTGCCACCAGCAGAGACCGGACAGGGGGCTCCGAGCAGTACTTC NA TRBD1 TRBJ2-7 TRBV15
CASSKEQTGGEKLFF TGTGCCAGCAGCAAGGAACAGACGGGGGGTGAAAAACTGTTTTTT NA NA TRBJ1-4 TRBV5-6
CASRRGPNYGYTF TGTGCCAGCAGGAGAGGACCTAACTATGGCTACACCTTC NA NA TRBJ1-2 TRBV11-1
CSVEGQTFDGYTF TGCAGCGTTGAAGGACAGACCTTCGATGGCTACACCTTC NA NA TRBJ1-2 TRBV29-1